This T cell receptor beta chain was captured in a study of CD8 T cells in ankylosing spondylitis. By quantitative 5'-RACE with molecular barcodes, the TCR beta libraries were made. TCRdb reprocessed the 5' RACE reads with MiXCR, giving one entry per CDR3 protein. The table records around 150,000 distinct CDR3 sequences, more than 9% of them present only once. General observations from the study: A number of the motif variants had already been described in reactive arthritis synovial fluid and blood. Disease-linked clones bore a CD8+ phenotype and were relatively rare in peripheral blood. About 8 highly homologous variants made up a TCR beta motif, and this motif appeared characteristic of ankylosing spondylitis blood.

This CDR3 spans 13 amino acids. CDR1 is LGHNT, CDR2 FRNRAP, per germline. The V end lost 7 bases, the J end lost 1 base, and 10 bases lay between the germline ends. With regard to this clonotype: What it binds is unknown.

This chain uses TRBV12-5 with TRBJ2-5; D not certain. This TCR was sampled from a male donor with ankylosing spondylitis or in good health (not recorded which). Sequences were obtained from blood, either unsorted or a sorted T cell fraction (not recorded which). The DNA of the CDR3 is TGTGCTAGTGCCCCGCCAAGCCAAGAGACCCAGTACTTC. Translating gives CASAPPSQETQYF.